A single sample gave rise to the 8 T cell receptor beta chains below, sequenced in a study of blood T cell repertoires in COVID-19. TCRdb's table, derived via immunoSEQ multiplex PCR, lists solely in-frame clones and lacks some. The sample carries under 400,000 clones, around nine tenths recorded once. Sequences were obtained from peripheral blood. The receptors derive from a woman aged 60 to 75 with COVID-19, enrolled during active disease.

This chain links TRBV3-1 (or the pseudogene TRBV3-2) with TRBJ2-1; 7 bases agree with TRBD1. CDR3 length: 14 amino acids. Germline loops: CDR1 LGHDT, CDR2 YNNKEL (reference sequence). Germline trimming cut 4 bases from V and 5 bases from J; bases unmatched to any gene: 5. Here the CDR3 DNA reads TGTGCCAGCAGCCTGGACAGGCTGAACAATGAGCAGTTCTTC. Amino acids: CASSLDRLNNEQFF.

The J gene is TRBJ1-2, the V gene TRBV4-1; D may be TRBD1 (6 bases). Trimming took 4 bases from V and 3 from J, leaving 12 bases between them. The CDR3 extends over 14 amino acids. CDR1 and CDR2 from the germline V gene are MGHRA and YSYEKL. DNA of the CDR3: TGCGCCAGCAGCCTTAGGGACAAATACTATGGCTACACCTTC. It codes for CASSLRDKYYGYTF.

This clone was detected only a few times. The chain combines TRBV21-1 with TRBJ2-5; the table's D call, TRBD1, was not checked against the DNA. TRBV21-1 counts as a pseudogene. The CDR3 is made up of 16 amino acids. Here the CDR3 DNA reads TGTGCCAGCAGCCGTTGGGACAGCCTAAACCAAGAGACCCAGTACTTC. Its protein is CASSRWDSLNQETQYF.

The J gene is TRBJ1-6, the V gene TRBV9, with 7 bases aligning to TRBD1. The V segment lost 2 bases and the J segment 4 bases; nucleotides outside the gene matches: 3. Per germline, CDR1 SGDLS and CDR2 YYNGEE. The CDR3 covers 15 residues. DNA of the CDR3: TGTGCCAGCAGCGTTAGGGGGCAATATAATTCACCCCTCCACTTT. It is translated as CASSVRGQYNSPLHF.

This rearrangement joins TRBV25-1 to TRBJ1-6; D gene uncertain. Germline-derived CDR1 and CDR2 are MGHDK and SYGVNS. The CDR3 contains 14 residues. V dropped 2 bases and J dropped 9 bases, with 11 bases sitting between them. Written as DNA, the CDR3 is TGTGCCAGCAGTGAAGCGAAGTTCGGTTCACCCCTCCACTTT. This sequence encodes CASSEAKFGSPLHF. The whole variable domain, filled in from reference TRBV25-1 and TRBJ1-6, reads EADIYQTPRYLVIGTGKKITLECSQTMGHDKMYWYQQDPGMELHLIHYSYGVNSTEKGDLSSESTVSRIRTEHFPLTLESARPSHTSQYLCASSEAKFGSPLHFGNGTRLTVT.

The genes are TRBV27 and TRBJ2-5, with TRBD1 as a possible D gene (6 bases). Trimming pared 6 bases from V and 1 base from J, leaving 18 bases between. This CDR3 contains 16 residues. Germline V CDR1 and CDR2: MNHEY, SMNVEV (reference sequence). The DNA of the CDR3 is TGTGCCAGCAGCCGTGGGGGACATAACGGCCAAGAGACCCAGTACTTC. As protein: CASSRGGHNGQETQYF.

This clone was seen only a few times. The chain carries TRBV7-8 and TRBJ1-1; D remains unclear. V was cut by 5 bases and J by 4 bases, with 14 bases left in between. CDR3 length: 14 amino acids. The germline V gene encodes CDR1 SGHVS and CDR2 FQNEAQ. The CDR3 coding sequence is TGTGCCAGCAGCGGCAGCCCGAGGGTCACTGAAGCTTTCTTT. This gives the protein CASSGSPRVTEAFF.

The rearrangement uses TRBV19 and TRBJ1-2, with D perhaps TRBD1 (6 bases). The CDR3 runs to 15 residues. The germline gives CDR1 LNHDA, CDR2 SQIVND (reference sequence). V was clipped by 4 bases and J by 0 bases, with 12 bases between them. The CDR3 reads CASSTRQVANYGYTF. The CDR3, as DNA: TGTGCCAGTAGTACCAGACAGGTAGCTAACTATGGCTACACCTTC. The full variable domain, completed using reference TRBV19 and TRBJ1-2, is DGGITQSPKYLFRKEGQNVTLSCEQNLNHDAMYWYRQDPGQGLRLIYYSQIVNDFQKGDIAEGYSVSREKKESFPLTVTSAQKNPTAFYLCASSTRQVANYGYTFGSGTRLTVV.